This TCR beta chain was recovered during a study of blood T cells in healthy people across ages. Primers used in a second PCR of roughly 6 to 12 cycles were a sample-barcoded 5' primer and a J-beta primer mix. TCRdb used MiXCR to reprocess the 5' RACE reads, holding one entry per CDR3 protein. The sample has 450,000 to 700,000 distinct CDR3 sequences, roughly a quarter seen once. Trimming removed 7 bases at V and 7 bases at J, with 13 bases between. The germline CDR1 and CDR2 sequences are SEHNR and FQNEAQ (reference sequence). The CDR3 is 12 residues long. The V and J genes are TRBV7-9 and TRBJ1-1, with D uncertain. Source material: blood. The TCR originated in a woman aged 70-85 years in good health. CDR3 sequence: CASIPGGVEAFF. The CDR3 DNA follows: TGTGCCAGCATCCCTGGCGGGGTTGAAGCTTTCTTT.